This T cell receptor beta chain was identified during a study of T cell responses to AZD1222 COVID-19 vaccine. Findings and caveats of the study: Increases in Spike-specific TCR breadth and depth were seen after two AZD1222 doses. Seropositivity was recorded at baseline in only 6 or 7 AZD1222 recipients. The study found vaccine-associated CD4 TCRs spanning spike, dominant at 160-218 and 743-854. Donors were mostly white British, more females; clonal diversity possibly underestimated.

To note about this clone: What it recognizes is unknown.

TCRdb's copy holds only in-frame clones and misses some; the assay was immunoSEQ multiplex PCR. The table has roughly 130,000 clones, around 94% seen once. This TCR was recovered from an adult in good health. This sample comprised peripheral blood, obtained on day 0 of AZD1222 vaccination.

CDR3 sequence reads: CASSQDVVGGRRNTIYF. In DNA form, the CDR3 reads TGTGCCAGCAGCCAAGATGTGGTCGGGGGTCGAAGAAACACCATATATTTT. The V gene is TRBV14, the J gene TRBJ1-3, with D possibly being TRBD1 (5 bases). The CDR3 runs to 17 residues. V was pared by 0 bases and J by 5 bases, with 17 bases between. Germline V lookup: CDR1 SGHDN, CDR2 FVKESK.